The 26 T cell receptor beta chains listed next were all sequenced from one sample in a study of blood T cells in healthy people across ages. A second PCR of 7 to 11 cycles used a sample-barcoded 5' primer and a J-beta primer mix. One entry per CDR3 protein results from TCRdb running MiXCR on the 5' RACE reads. The table records about 1 million distinct CDR3 sequences, 40% to 55% of them present only once. The specimen was blood. These receptors all come from a woman in her sixties or seventies in good health.

The chain joins TRBV5-4 to TRBJ2-7; 7 bases map to TRBD2. The CDR3 runs to 15 residues. The germline gives CDR1 SGHNT, CDR2 YYREEE (reference sequence). The V gene end was trimmed by 4 bases and the J gene end by 0 bases; junction bases not matched to a gene: 7. The CDR3 is CASSRGGRSSYEQYF. CDR3 in DNA: TGTGCCAGCAGCCGCGGGGGACGAAGCTCCTACGAGCAGTACTTC.

The V and J genes are TRBV15 and TRBJ1-4; D not resolved. V was clipped by 5 bases and J by 0 bases, with 10 bases between them. There are 15 residues in the CDR3. Germline V gives CDR1 LNHNV, CDR2 YYDKDF (reference sequence). CDR3 coding DNA: TGTGCCACCAGCGACGGGGAAGCAACTAATGAAAAACTGTTTTTT. It is translated as CATSDGEATNEKLFF.

This clonotype was observed a handful of times. The gene calls are TRBV12-3 or TRBV12-4 and TRBJ2-3; 9 nucleotides match TRBD2. The CDR3 sequence is 15 residues long. J was trimmed by 6 bases and V by 5 bases; bases with no gene match: 9. CDR3: CASSPTGTSRDTQYF. The CDR3 DNA reads as TGTGCCAGCAGTCCTACAGGGACTAGCAGGGATACGCAGTATTTT.

This clonotype was seen only a few times. V is TRBV6-6 and J is TRBJ2-3, with D possibly TRBD2 on 5 matching bases. This CDR3 has 17 residues. V was pared by 0 bases and J by 1 base, with 14 bases between. The germline V gene encodes CDR1 MNHNY and CDR2 SVGAGI (reference sequence). The CDR3 spells CASSYSRLEAGTDTQYF. Here the CDR3 DNA reads TGTGCCAGCAGTTACTCGAGGCTGGAAGCGGGCACAGATACGCAGTATTTT.

This clonotype has more than one count but fewer than ten. The chain joins TRBV7-8 to TRBJ2-2; no clear D. The CDR3 runs to 13 residues. V lost 6 bases and J 6 bases, leaving 11 bases between the germline ends. In germline, CDR1 is SGHVS, CDR2 FQNEAQ. The CDR3 DNA reads as TGTGCCAGCAGACCGGACCCATCCGGGGAGCTGTTTTTT. Translating gives CASRPDPSGELFF.

The chain employs TRBV10-3 and TRBJ2-3, with D unclear. V was clipped by 2 bases and J by 2 bases, with 8 bases between them. This CDR3 contains 14 residues. Germline V gene lookup returns CDR1 ENHRY and CDR2 SYGVKD. The DNA for the CDR3 is TGTGCCATCAGTGAGGGGCGTTCCACAGATACGCAGTATTTT. This sequence encodes CAISEGRSTDTQYF.

This clonotype has more than one count but fewer than ten. The chain carries TRBV5-1 and TRBJ2-5; 10 bases are shared with TRBD2. The length of the CDR3 is 14 residues. Germline loops: CDR1 SGHRS, CDR2 YFSETQ. After removal of 4 bases from V and 5 bases from J, the junction contained 5 bases not matched to a gene. The CDR3 DNA reads as TGCGCCAGCAGCCCGGGACTAGCGTTTGAGACCCAGTACTTC. Translation gives CASSPGLAFETQYF.

The chain has TRBV20-1 and TRBJ2-5; D is possibly TRBD1 (6 bases). V dropped 0 bases and J dropped 4 bases, with 24 bases sitting between them. This CDR3 contains 18 residues. Germline V CDR1 and CDR2: DFQATT, SNEGSKA (reference sequence). The CDR3 is CSARDMSRVSGVSETQYF. DNA of the CDR3: TGCAGTGCTAGAGATATGAGCAGGGTCTCAGGGGTCTCAGAGACCCAGTACTTC.

In its sample, this clonotype was seen many times. J is TRBJ1-4 and V is TRBV10-3; 8 bases map to TRBD1. The V gene end was trimmed by 5 bases and the J gene end by 6 bases; junction bases not matched to a gene: 5. CDR1 is ENHRY and CDR2 is SYGVKD in the germline V gene. This CDR3 has 14 residues. The CDR3 region is CAISMDRAHEKLFF. The DNA for the CDR3 is TGTGCCATCAGTATGGACAGGGCTCATGAAAAACTGTTTTTT.

The rearrangement joins TRBV28 to TRBJ2-3, with 8 bases identical to TRBD2. The germline CDR1 and CDR2 sequences are MDHEN and SYDVKM. The CDR3 loop spans 14 amino acids. The V segment lost 5 bases and the J segment 5 bases; nucleotides outside the gene matches: 6. CDR3 DNA sequence: TGTGCCAGCAGTCAGACCGGGACTAGAGATACGCAGTATTTT. Its protein product is CASSQTGTRDTQYF. The full variable domain, in which reference TRBV28 and TRBJ2-3 provide the parts outside the CDR3, is DVKVTQSSRYLVKRTGEKVFLECVQDMDHENMFWYRQDPGLGLRLIYFSYDVKMKEKGDIPEGYSVSREKKERFSLILESASTNQTSMYLCASSQTGTRDTQYFGPGTRLTVL.

The rearrangement joins TRBV5-1 to TRBJ2-1; 7 nucleotides align to TRBD1. The CDR3 length is 15 residues. CDR1 is SGHRS, CDR2 YFSETQ, per germline. V dropped 4 bases and J dropped 8; count of bases not matched to a gene: 12. For the CDR3, the DNA is TGCGCCAGCAGCCCCGACAGGGATGCCGCGTATGAGCAGTTCTTC. Translated: CASSPDRDAAYEQFF.

This chain uses TRBV6-2 or TRBV6-3 with TRBJ1-4, with TRBD1 matching 8 bases. Germline CDR1 reads MNHEY; CDR2 reads SVGEGT. Losses at the gene ends were 2 bases for V and 8 bases for J; bases not matched to a gene: 10. CDR3 size: 16 residues. CDR3 loop: CASSYADRGSSEKLFF. The CDR3 nucleotides are TGTGCCAGCAGTTACGCCGACAGGGGATCGTCCGAAAAACTGTTTTTT.

In its sample, this clonotype was seen a few times. The chain joins TRBV20-1 to TRBJ2-5; no reliable D call. The J call may not be correct, given that the DNA end is closer to TRBJ2-7. CDR1 and CDR2 from the germline V gene are DFQATT and SNEGSKA (reference sequence). CDR3 length: 14 amino acids. CDR3 region: CSASRWTDGHEQYF. The CDR3, as DNA: TGCAGTGCCTCTAGGTGGACGGACGGTCACGAGCAGTACTTC.

The gene calls are TRBV7-6 and TRBJ2-3; no reliable D call. Trimming shortened V by 2 bases and J by 0 bases, and 12 bases separated the two germline ends. The CDR3 totals 16 residues. CDR1 and CDR2 from the germline V gene are SGHVS and FNYEAQ. The CDR3 spells CASSLSCSSSTDTQYF. The CDR3 region has the DNA TGTGCCAGCAGCTTAAGTTGCAGCTCTAGCACAGATACGCAGTATTTT.

For this clonotype: The CDR3 carries no conserved terminal phenylalanine or tryptophan, so it likely arises from a read error. The chain employs TRBV4-2 and TRBJ2-7; D not resolved. V was clipped by 1 base and J by 7 bases, with 11 bases between them. Germline loops: CDR1 LGHNA, CDR2 YNFKEQ. There are 13 residues in the CDR3. This CDR3 reads CASSQGKLNEQYS. CDR3 coding DNA: TGTGCCAGCAGCCAAGGGAAGCTCAATGAGCAGTACTCC.

The table lists this clonotype with a count of one. For the CDR3, the DNA is TGCGCCAGCAGCTGGAGAGTTACGGGAGATACGCAGTATTTT. It yields the protein CASSWRVTGDTQYF. The chain links TRBV5-1 to TRBJ2-3, with D unclear. This CDR3 is built from 14 residues. The V end lost 3 bases, the J end lost 5 bases, and 13 bases lay between the germline ends. Germline loops: CDR1 SGHRS, CDR2 YFSETQ.

The rearrangement links TRBV29-1 to TRBJ1-2, with D possibly TRBD1 on 5 matching bases. Germline V gene data show CDR1 as SQVTM and CDR2 as ANQGSEA. The V and J ends lost 1 base and 3 bases respectively, with 12 bases between them. CDR3 length: 14 amino acids. The CDR3 region is CSVEGQVGDYGYTF. The CDR3 coding sequence is TGCAGCGTTGAAGGGCAGGTGGGGGACTATGGCTACACCTTC.

The table lists this clonotype with a count of one. The J gene is TRBJ1-6, the V gene TRBV30; weak D call: TRBD1 (5 bases). Germline V gene lookup returns CDR1 GTSNPN and CDR2 SVGIG (reference sequence). The CDR3 is 16 amino acids. V lost 2 bases, J lost 7 bases, and 18 bases lay in between. CDR3 amino acids: CAWSYAGPAGNSPLHF. CDR3 nucleotide sequence: TGTGCCTGGAGTTATGCGGGGCCCGCAGGGAATTCACCCCTCCACTTT.

This clonotype was detected only a few times. The chain recombines TRBV6-6 with TRBJ1-6, with unresolved D. Germline assignment: CDR1 MNHNY and CDR2 SVGAGI (reference sequence). With 7 bases removed from V and 10 bases from J, the gap between germline ends came to 17 bases. This CDR3 has 14 residues. The CDR3 here is CASTNVVRGSPLHF. CDR3 in DNA: TGTGCCAGCACCAACGTAGTCAGAGGCTCACCCCTCCACTTT.

The CDR3 DNA follows: TGTGCCAGCAGTTTAACTGTGGGGGGCTCCTACGAGCAGTACTTC. It encodes CASSLTVGGSYEQYF. The chain employs TRBV28 and TRBJ2-7; D may be TRBD2 (6 bases). Trimming removed 2 bases at V and 0 bases at J, with 11 bases between. This CDR3 contains 15 residues. Germline lookup yields CDR1 MDHEN and CDR2 SYDVKM.

This clonotype was seen a handful of times. The chain is built from TRBV6-5 and TRBJ1-6, with D unclear. In germline, CDR1 is MNHEY, CDR2 SVGAGI. This CDR3 is built from 13 residues. Trimming cost V 2 bases and J 6 bases, with 5 bases left between them. The DNA of the CDR3 is TGTGCCAGCAGTTACGTGGGTAATTCACCCCTCCACTTT. The encoded protein is CASSYVGNSPLHF.

Ten or more counts support this clonotype. This chain links TRBV27 with TRBJ1-2, with 8 nucleotides matching TRBD1. V was clipped by 6 bases and J by 5 bases; unmatched bases: 5. Looked up from germline, CDR1 is MNHEY and CDR2 is SMNVEV (reference sequence). The CDR3 totals 13 residues. DNA of the CDR3: TGTGCCAGCAGCTCAGGACAGGGTTATGGCTACACCTTC. The encoded protein is CASSSGQGYGYTF.

V usage is TRBV10-3 and J usage is TRBJ2-5; D unclear. CDR3 size: 11 residues. Germline loops: CDR1 ENHRY, CDR2 SYGVKD. Trimming took 10 bases from V and 7 from J, leaving 13 bases between them. DNA for the CDR3: TGTGCCACCCTGGACCTAGGGACCCAGTACTTC. This sequence encodes CATLDLGTQYF.

This chain links TRBV20-1 with TRBJ2-3; 7 bases align to TRBD2. After removal of 2 bases from V and 3 bases from J, the junction contained 8 bases not matched to a gene. The CDR3 sequence is 15 residues long. The V gene's germline CDR1 is DFQATT and CDR2 SNEGSKA (reference sequence). CDR3 nucleotide sequence: TGCAGTGCTAGACCCCCTCGAGCGGGAACAGATACGCAGTATTTT. Translated, it gives CSARPPRAGTDTQYF.

The chain links TRBV20-1 to TRBJ2-7; D is possibly TRBD2 (7 bases). Germline values: CDR1 DFQATT, CDR2 SNEGSKA (reference sequence). CDR3 length: 16 residues. With 0 bases removed from V and 4 bases from J, the gap between germline ends came to 19 bases. In nucleotides, the CDR3 is TGCAGTGCTAGAGATCTCGGGGGCGGGAGAGTTTACGAGCAGTACTTC. Its translation is CSARDLGGGRVYEQYF.

The sample holds a few counts of this clonotype. V usage is TRBV14 and J usage is TRBJ2-5; 10 bases are shared with TRBD2. TRBJ2-7 explains the end of the DNA better; the J call may be wrong. The CDR3 totals 16 residues. The V gene's germline CDR1 is SGHDN and CDR2 FVKESK. Here the CDR3 reads CASSQDLILAGDEQYF. In nucleotides, the CDR3 is TGTGCCAGCAGCCAAGATCTCATCCTAGCGGGAGACGAGCAGTACTTC.